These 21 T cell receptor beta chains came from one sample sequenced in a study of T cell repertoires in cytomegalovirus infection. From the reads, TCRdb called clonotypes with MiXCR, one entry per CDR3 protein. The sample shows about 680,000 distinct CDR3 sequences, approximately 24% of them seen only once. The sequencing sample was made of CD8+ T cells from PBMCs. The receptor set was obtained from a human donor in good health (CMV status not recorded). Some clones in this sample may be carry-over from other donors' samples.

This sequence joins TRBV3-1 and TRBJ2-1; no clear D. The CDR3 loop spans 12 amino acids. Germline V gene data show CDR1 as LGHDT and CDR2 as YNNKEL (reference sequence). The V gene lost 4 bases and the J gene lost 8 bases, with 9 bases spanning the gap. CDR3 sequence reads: CASSLWGYEQFF. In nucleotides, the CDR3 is TGTGCCAGCAGCCTCTGGGGTTATGAGCAGTTCTTC.

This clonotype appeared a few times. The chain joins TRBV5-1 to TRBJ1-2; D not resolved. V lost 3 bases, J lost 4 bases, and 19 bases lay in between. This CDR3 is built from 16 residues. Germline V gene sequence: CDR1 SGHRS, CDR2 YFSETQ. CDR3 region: CASSSLGGPWGYGYTF. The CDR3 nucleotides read TGCGCCAGCAGCTCCCTCGGAGGGCCATGGGGCTATGGCTACACCTTC.

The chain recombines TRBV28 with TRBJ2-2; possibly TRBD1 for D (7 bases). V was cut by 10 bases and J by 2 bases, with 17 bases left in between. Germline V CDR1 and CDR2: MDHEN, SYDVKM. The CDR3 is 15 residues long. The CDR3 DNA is TGTGCCACCTTGGGGCAGGGGGGAAACACCGGGGAGCTGTTTTTT. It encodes CATLGQGGNTGELFF. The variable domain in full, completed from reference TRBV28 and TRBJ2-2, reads DVKVTQSSRYLVKRTGEKVFLECVQDMDHENMFWYRQDPGLGLRLIYFSYDVKMKEKGDIPEGYSVSREKKERFSLILESASTNQTSMYLCATLGQGGNTGELFFGEGSRLTVL.

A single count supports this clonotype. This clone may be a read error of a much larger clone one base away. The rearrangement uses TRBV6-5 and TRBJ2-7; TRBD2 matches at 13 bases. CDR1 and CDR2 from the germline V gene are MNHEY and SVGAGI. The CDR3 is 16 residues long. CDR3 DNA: TGTGCCAGCAGTGAGCCTGGACTAGCGGGGGCCTACCAGCAGTACTTC. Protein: CASSEPGLAGAYQQYF.

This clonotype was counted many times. The CDR3 DNA sequence: TGTGCCAGCAGTAAACGAGCGGGAACAAGCTCCTACGAGCAGTACGTC. Its translation is CASSKRAGTSSYEQYV. V usage is TRBV28 and J usage is TRBJ2-7; 7 bases match TRBD2. CDR3 length equals 16 residues. Germline CDR1 and CDR2: MDHEN and SYDVKM. The trim removed 5 bases at V and 0 bases at J, leaving 10 bases unmatched.

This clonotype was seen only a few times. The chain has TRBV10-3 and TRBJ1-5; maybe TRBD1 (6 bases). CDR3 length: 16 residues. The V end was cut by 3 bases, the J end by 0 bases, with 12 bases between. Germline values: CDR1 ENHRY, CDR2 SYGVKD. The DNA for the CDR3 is TGTGCCATCAGTGAAGGACAGCAAAATAGCAATCAGCCCCAGCATTTT. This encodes CAISEGQQNSNQPQHF.

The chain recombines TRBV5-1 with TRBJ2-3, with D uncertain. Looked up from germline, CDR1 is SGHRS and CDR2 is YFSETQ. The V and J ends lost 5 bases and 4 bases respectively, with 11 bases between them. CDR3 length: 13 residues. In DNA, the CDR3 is TGCGCCAGCAGAAAAGACTCCGCAGATACGCAGTATTTT. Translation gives CASRKDSADTQYF.

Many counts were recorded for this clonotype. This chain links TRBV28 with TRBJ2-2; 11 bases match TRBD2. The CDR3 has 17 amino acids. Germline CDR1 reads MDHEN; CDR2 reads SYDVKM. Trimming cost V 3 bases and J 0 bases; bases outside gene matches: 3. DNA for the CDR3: TGTGCCAGCAGTTTCTCTAGCGGGGGGACGAACACCGGGGAGCTGTTTTTT. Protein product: CASSFSSGGTNTGELFF.

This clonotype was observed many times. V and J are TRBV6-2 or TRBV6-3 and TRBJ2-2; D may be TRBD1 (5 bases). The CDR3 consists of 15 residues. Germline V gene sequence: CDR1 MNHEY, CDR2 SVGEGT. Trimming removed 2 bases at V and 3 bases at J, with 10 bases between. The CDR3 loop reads CASSYGAFDTGELFF. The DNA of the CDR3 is TGTGCCAGCAGTTACGGGGCTTTCGACACCGGGGAGCTGTTTTTT.

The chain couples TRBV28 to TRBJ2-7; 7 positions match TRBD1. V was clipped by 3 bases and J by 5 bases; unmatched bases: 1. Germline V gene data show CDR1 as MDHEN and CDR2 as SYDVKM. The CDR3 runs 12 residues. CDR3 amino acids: CASSFDRDEQYV. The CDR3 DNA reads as TGTGCCAGCAGTTTCGACAGGGACGAGCAGTACGTC.

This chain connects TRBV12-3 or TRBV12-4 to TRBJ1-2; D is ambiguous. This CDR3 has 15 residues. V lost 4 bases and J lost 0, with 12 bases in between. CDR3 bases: TGTGCCAGCAGTTCCCACTTAGAAGCTAACTATGGCTACACCTTC. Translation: CASSSHLEANYGYTF.

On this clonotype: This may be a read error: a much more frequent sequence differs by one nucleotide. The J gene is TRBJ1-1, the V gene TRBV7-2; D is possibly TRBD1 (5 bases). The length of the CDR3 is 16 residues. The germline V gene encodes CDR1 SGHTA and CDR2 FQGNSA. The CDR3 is CAGSLAGRQGRTEAFF. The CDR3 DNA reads TGTGCCGGCAGCTTAGCGGGTCGGCAGGGCAGGACTGAAGCTTTCTTT.

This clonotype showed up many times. The CDR3 region has the DNA TGTGCCAGCAGCCTGGGGGGCTCCCTCCACTATGGCTACACCTTC. Protein sequence: CASSLGGSLHYGYTF. This sequence joins TRBV25-1 and TRBJ1-2; weak D call: TRBD1 (6 bases). This CDR3 comprises 15 residues. V lost 6 bases and J lost 3, with 17 bases in between. Per the germline V gene, CDR1 is MGHDK and CDR2 is SYGVNS.

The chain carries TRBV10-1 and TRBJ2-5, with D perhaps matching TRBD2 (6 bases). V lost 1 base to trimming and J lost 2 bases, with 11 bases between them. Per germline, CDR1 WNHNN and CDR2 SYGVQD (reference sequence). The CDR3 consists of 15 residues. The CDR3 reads CASSEFLGGQETQYF. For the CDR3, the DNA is TGCGCCAGCAGTGAGTTTCTGGGGGGACAAGAGACCCAGTACTTC.

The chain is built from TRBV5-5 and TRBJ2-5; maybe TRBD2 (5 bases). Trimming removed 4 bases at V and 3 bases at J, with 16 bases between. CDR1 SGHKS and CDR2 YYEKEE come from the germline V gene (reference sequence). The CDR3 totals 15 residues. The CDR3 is CASSTPNLGEETQYF. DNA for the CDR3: TGTGCCAGCAGCACACCCAACCTGGGAGAAGAGACCCAGTACTTC. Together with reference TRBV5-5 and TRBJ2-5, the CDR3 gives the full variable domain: DAGVTQSPTHLIKTRGQQVTLRCSPISGHKSVSWYQQVLGQGPQFIFQYYEKEERGRGNFPDRFSARQFPNYSSELNVNALLLGDSALYLCASSTPNLGEETQYFGPGTRLLVL.

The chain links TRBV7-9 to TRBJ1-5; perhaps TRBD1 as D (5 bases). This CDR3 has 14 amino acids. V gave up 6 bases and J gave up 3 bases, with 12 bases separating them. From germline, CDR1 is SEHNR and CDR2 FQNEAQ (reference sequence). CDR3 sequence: CASRTGTDNQPQHF. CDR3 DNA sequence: TGTGCCAGCAGAACCGGGACTGACAATCAGCCCCAGCATTTT.

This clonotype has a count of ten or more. CDR3 bases: TGTGCCAGCAACGGGCAGGGGCCACCCTACGAGCAGTACGTC. Translating gives CASNGQGPPYEQYV. The rearrangement joins TRBV6-2 or TRBV6-3 to TRBJ2-7; D may be TRBD1 (6 bases). Trimming removed 7 bases at V and 2 bases at J, with 15 bases between. Germline assignment: CDR1 MNHEY and CDR2 SVGEGT. CDR3 length: 14 residues.

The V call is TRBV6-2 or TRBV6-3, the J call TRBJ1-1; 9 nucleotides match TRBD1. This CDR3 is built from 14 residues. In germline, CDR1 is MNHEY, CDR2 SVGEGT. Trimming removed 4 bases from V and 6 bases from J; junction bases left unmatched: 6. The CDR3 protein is CASSSGQGSAEAFF. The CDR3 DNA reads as TGTGCCAGCAGTTCTGGACAGGGGAGCGCTGAAGCTTTCTTT.

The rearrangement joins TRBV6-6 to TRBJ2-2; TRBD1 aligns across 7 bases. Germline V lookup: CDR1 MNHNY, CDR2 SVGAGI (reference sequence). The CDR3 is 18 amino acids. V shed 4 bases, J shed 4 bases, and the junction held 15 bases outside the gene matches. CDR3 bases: TGTGCCAGCAGTTCCCCGGACAGGAGCCCTCGAGGCACCGGGGAGCTGTTTTTT. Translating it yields CASSSPDRSPRGTGELFF.

CDR3 region: CASSSGTRNLNDGYTF. CDR3 DNA: TGTGCCAGCAGTTCCGGGACACGAAACCTTAATGATGGCTACACCTTC. V gene TRBV5-4 combines with J gene TRBJ1-2, with D possibly being TRBD1 (6 bases). Trimming pared 5 bases from V and 6 bases from J, leaving 23 bases between. The length of the CDR3 is 16 residues. Germline V CDR1 and CDR2: SGHNT, YYREEE (reference sequence).

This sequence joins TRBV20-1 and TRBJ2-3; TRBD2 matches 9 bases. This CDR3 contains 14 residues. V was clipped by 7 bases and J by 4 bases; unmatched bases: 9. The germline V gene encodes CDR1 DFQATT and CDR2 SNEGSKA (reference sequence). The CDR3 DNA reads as TGCAGTGTACGCGGGGGGGCCAGGGCAGATACGCAGTATTTT. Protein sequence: CSVRGGARADTQYF.